Listed below are T cell receptor beta chains from one sample, sequenced in a study of breast tumors, draining lymph nodes, adjacent tissues. Via MiXCR, TCRdb re-called the multiplex PCR reads, giving one row per CDR3 protein. The table has some 25,000 distinct CDR3 sequences, 60% to 75% seen once; the top ten hold 23%. Sequenced material: tumor-adjacent breast tissue. Receptors were obtained from a female donor with breast cancer. Some clones in this sample may be carry-over from other donors' samples. CDR3s include the opening cysteine and the closing phenylalanine or tryptophan. Fields, in order: clone size, J gene, V gene, D gene, CDR3 protein, CDR3 DNA. A D gene is named only where the DNA matches it firmly. Clone size appears in some rows only: once, few, many, or a class for an expanded clone.

size: many
J: TRBJ2-6
V: TRBV6-6
D: -
CDR3: CASSPTGSGANVLTF
DNA: TGTGCCAGCAGCCCTACAGGTTCTGGGGCCAACGTCCTGACTTTC

size: few
J: TRBJ2-7
V: TRBV20-1
D: -
CDR3: CSARDTPPLSVQYF
DNA: TGCAGTGCTAGAGATACTCCCCCGCTATCCGTGCAGTACTTC

size: -
J: TRBJ2-1
V: TRBV5-1
D: TRBD1
CDR3: CASSFGFGTGPDNEQFF
DNA: TGCGCCAGCAGCTTCGGGTTTGGGACAGGGCCCGACAATGAGCAGTTCTTC

size: -
J: TRBJ1-2
V: TRBV6-1
D: -
CDR3: CASTLGGAGTYGYTF
DNA: TGTGCCAGCACCCTAGGGGGGGCGGGAACCTATGGCTACACCTTC

size: -
J: TRBJ2-2
V: TRBV6-1
D: -
CDR3: CASSEVSRSGELFF
DNA: TGTGCCAGCAGTGAGGTATCCAGGTCCGGGGAGCTGTTTTTT

size: -
J: TRBJ2-5
V: TRBV9
D: -
CDR3: CASSAPEGETQYF
DNA: TGTGCCAGCAGCGCCCCGGAGGGGGAGACCCAGTACTTC

size: -
J: TRBJ2-5
V: TRBV6-1
D: TRBD2
CDR3: CATGGLAGGETQYF
DNA: TGTGCCACCGGGGGACTAGCGGGAGGAGAGACCCAGTACTTC

size: -
J: TRBJ2-3
V: TRBV14
D: -
CDR3: CASSQAGGGTDTQYF
DNA: TGTGCCAGCAGCCAAGCCGGGGGCGGCACAGATACGCAGTATTTT

size: -
J: TRBJ2-3
V: TRBV19
D: -
CDR3: CASSPSRRDTDTQYF
DNA: TGTGCCAGTAGTCCCTCCCGGCGGGACACAGATACGCAGTATTTT

size: -
J: TRBJ1-6
V: TRBV5-6
D: TRBD1
CDR3: CASTRRDRGPPLHF
DNA: TGTGCCAGCACCAGACGGGACAGGGGGCCACCCCTCCACTTT

size: -
J: TRBJ2-1
V: TRBV12-5
D: TRBD1
CDR3: CASGLIRDRPYNEQFF
DNA: TGTGCTAGTGGTTTGATAAGGGACAGACCCTACAATGAGCAGTTCTTC

size: -
J: TRBJ1-3
V: TRBV18
D: -
CDR3: CASSPPARVGSGNTIYF
DNA: TGTGCCAGCTCACCACCAGCCAGGGTCGGCTCTGGAAACACCATATATTTT

size: once
J: TRBJ2-1
V: TRBV20-1
D: -
CDR3: CSARDLLEPNEQFF
DNA: TGCAGTGCTAGAGATCTGCTAGAGCCCAATGAGCAGTTCTTC

size: -
J: TRBJ2-7
V: TRBV5-4
D: TRBD2
CDR3: CASSPQAGASSYEQYF
DNA: TGTGCCAGCAGCCCTCAAGCGGGAGCCAGCTCCTACGAGCAGTACTTC

size: -
J: TRBJ2-1
V: TRBV6-7
D: -
CDR3: CASTQVGYQGEQFF
DNA: TGTGCCAGCACCCAAGTCGGGTACCAAGGTGAGCAGTTCTTC

size: few
J: TRBJ2-3
V: TRBV5-1
D: TRBD1
CDR3: CASSTGAADTQYF
DNA: TGCGCCAGTTCGACAGGGGCGGCAGATACGCAGTATTTT

size: -
J: TRBJ2-2
V: TRBV7-6
D: -
CDR3: CASSLEQTTNTGELFF
DNA: TGTGCCAGCAGCTTAGAACAGACTACGAACACCGGGGAGCTGTTTTTT

size: many
J: TRBJ1-3
V: TRBV6-1
D: -
CDR3: CASTPGPNSGNTIYF
DNA: TGTGCCAGCACCCCAGGGCCTAACTCTGGAAACACCATATATTTT

size: -
J: TRBJ2-2
V: TRBV5-4
D: -
CDR3: CASSGDHETGELFF
DNA: TGTGCCAGCAGCGGGGACCATGAGACCGGGGAGCTGTTTTTT

size: -
J: TRBJ2-5
V: TRBV6-5
D: TRBD1
CDR3: CASRSRGRGETQYF
DNA: TGTGCCAGCAGAAGCAGGGGGCGCGGAGAGACCCAGTACTTC

size: many
J: TRBJ2-7
V: TRBV30
D: -
CDR3: CAWSVGTPFEQYF
DNA: TGTGCCTGGAGTGTGGGGACTCCCTTCGAGCAGTACTTC

size: -
J: TRBJ2-3
V: TRBV19
D: -
CDR3: CASSIRPTDTQYF
DNA: TGTGCCAGTAGCATCCGACCCACAGATACGCAGTATTTT

size: -
J: TRBJ2-5
V: TRBV24-1
D: -
CDR3: CATSDSWETQYF
DNA: TGTGCCACCAGTGATTCGTGGGAGACCCAGTACTTC

size: -
J: TRBJ2-7
V: TRBV6-6
D: TRBD2
CDR3: CASSSTKTSGTYEQYF
DNA: TGTGCCAGCAGTTCGACCAAGACTAGCGGGACATACGAGCAGTACTTC

size: -
J: TRBJ2-5
V: TRBV7-8
D: -
CDR3: CASSLRRETQYF
DNA: TGTGCCAGCAGCTTACGTCGGGAGACCCAGTACTTC

size: many
J: TRBJ1-3
V: TRBV6-5
D: -
CDR3: CASATGNGNTIYF
DNA: TGTGCCAGCGCCACAGGGAATGGAAACACCATATATTTT

size: -
J: TRBJ2-7
V: TRBV10-2
D: -
CDR3: CASGAAGSTYEQYF
DNA: TGCGCCAGTGGAGCCGCGGGGTCCACATACGAGCAGTACTTC

size: -
J: TRBJ2-5
V: TRBV7-9
D: -
CDR3: CASSLAQWGQETQYF
DNA: TGTGCCAGCAGCTTAGCCCAATGGGGGCAAGAGACCCAGTACTTC

size: few
J: TRBJ2-3
V: TRBV20-1
D: TRBD1
CDR3: CSARTGGPELTDTQYF
DNA: TGCAGTGCTAGGACAGGGGGCCCGGAGTTGACAGATACGCAGTATTTT

size: many
J: TRBJ2-3
V: TRBV28
D: TRBD1
CDR3: CASSPNRGPSTDTQYF
DNA: TGTGCCAGCAGTCCCAACAGGGGCCCAAGCACAGATACGCAGTATTTT

size: once
J: TRBJ2-7
V: TRBV7-6
D: -
CDR3: CASSLGPQGYEQYF
DNA: TGTGCCAGCAGCTTAGGACCGCAGGGCTACGAGCAGTACTTC

size: many
J: TRBJ2-1
V: TRBV4-2
D: TRBD2
CDR3: CASSQETGLANNEQFF
DNA: TGTGCCAGCAGCCAAGAAACGGGACTAGCGAATAATGAGCAGTTCTTC

size: -
J: TRBJ2-7
V: TRBV5-5
D: TRBD1
CDR3: CASSFRDRTEQYF
DNA: TGTGCCAGCAGTTTCCGGGACAGGACCGAGCAGTACTTC

size: -
J: TRBJ2-1
V: TRBV7-7
D: TRBD2
CDR3: CASSLGTSGRNEQFF
DNA: TGTGCCAGCAGCTTGGGAACTAGCGGGAGAAATGAGCAGTTCTTC

size: -
J: TRBJ1-2
V: TRBV6-5
D: -
CDR3: CASSLTGHGYTF
DNA: TGTGCCAGCAGCCTAACAGGGCACGGCTACACCTTC

size: many
J: TRBJ2-3
V: TRBV11-2
D: -
CDR3: CASSLVGSTDTQYF
DNA: TGTGCCAGCAGCTTAGTGGGCTCCACAGATACGCAGTATTTT

size: -
J: TRBJ2-2
V: TRBV5-6
D: -
CDR3: CASSLVSGTGELFF
DNA: TGTGCCAGCAGCTTAGTCTCCGGTACCGGGGAGCTGTTTTTT

size: many
J: TRBJ2-1
V: TRBV5-6
D: TRBD2
CDR3: CASSLFLQTSGYNEQFF
DNA: TGTGCCAGCAGCTTGTTTCTCCAAACTAGCGGCTACAATGAGCAGTTCTTC

size: few
J: TRBJ2-7
V: TRBV9
D: -
CDR3: CASSLTYEQYF
DNA: TGTGCCAGCAGCCTAACCTACGAGCAGTACTTC

size: medium-sized
J: TRBJ1-6
V: TRBV20-1
D: TRBD1
CDR3: CSAVKGQTHLNSPLHF
DNA: TGCAGTGCTGTCAAGGGACAGACACACCTAAATTCACCCCTCCACTTT

size: -
J: TRBJ2-7
V: TRBV19
D: TRBD1
CDR3: CASSMGVGTGDLSYEQYF
DNA: TGTGCCAGTAGTATGGGTGTCGGGACAGGGGATTTGTCCTACGAGCAGTACTTC

size: -
J: TRBJ2-1
V: TRBV7-3
D: TRBD2
CDR3: CASSFGRAGDNEQFF
DNA: TGTGCCAGCAGCTTTGGACGAGCGGGAGACAATGAGCAGTTCTTC

size: -
J: TRBJ2-7
V: TRBV19
D: -
CDR3: CASSMGTNYEQYF
DNA: TGTGCCAGTAGTATGGGTACTAACTACGAGCAGTACTTC

size: -
J: TRBJ1-1
V: TRBV7-9
D: TRBD1
CDR3: CASSNNRGGTEAFF
DNA: TGTGCCAGCAGCAACAACAGGGGGGGCACTGAAGCTTTCTTT

size: -
J: TRBJ1-2
V: TRBV29-1
D: -
CDR3: CSVESRRGYTF
DNA: TGCAGCGTTGAAAGCCGGAGGGGCTACACCTTC